The T cell receptor (beta chain) under discussion was sequenced for a study of regulatory T cells in long-lasting Graves disease. Study-level findings and limits: Shared public clonotypes totalled over 2,500 in persistent patients, compared with about a thousand in new patients. Newly diagnosed disease favored TRBV20-1 and TRBJ2-1 over persistent disease.

Time point meaning: persistent/refractory GD, antithyroid drugs over 5 years with positive TRAb. RNA from PBMCs was the source of the TCR library. The authors built TCR beta libraries using iRepertoire HTBI primers and Arm-PCR of CDR3 regions. TCRdb passed the multiplex PCR reads through MiXCR, listing each CDR3 protein once. Of under 500,000 distinct CDR3 sequences in the sample, less than 25% were seen once. The CDR3 runs 16 residues. Germline CDR1 is SGHVS and CDR2 is FQNEAQ. Trimming cost V 7 bases and J 4 bases, with 22 bases left between them. Regarding this clonotype: What it binds is not known.

V is TRBV7-8 and J is TRBJ1-2; the D gene is possibly TRBD1 (6 bases). The clonotype originates from a female donor with Graves disease. The sequenced sample was peripheral blood mononuclear cells (PBMCs), obtained when the disease was refractory, from a patient treated with antithyroid drugs. The CDR3 sequence: CASTNRDGQSPYGYTF. CDR3 sequence (DNA): TGTGCCAGCACCAATAGAGATGGACAGAGCCCCTATGGCTACACCTTC.